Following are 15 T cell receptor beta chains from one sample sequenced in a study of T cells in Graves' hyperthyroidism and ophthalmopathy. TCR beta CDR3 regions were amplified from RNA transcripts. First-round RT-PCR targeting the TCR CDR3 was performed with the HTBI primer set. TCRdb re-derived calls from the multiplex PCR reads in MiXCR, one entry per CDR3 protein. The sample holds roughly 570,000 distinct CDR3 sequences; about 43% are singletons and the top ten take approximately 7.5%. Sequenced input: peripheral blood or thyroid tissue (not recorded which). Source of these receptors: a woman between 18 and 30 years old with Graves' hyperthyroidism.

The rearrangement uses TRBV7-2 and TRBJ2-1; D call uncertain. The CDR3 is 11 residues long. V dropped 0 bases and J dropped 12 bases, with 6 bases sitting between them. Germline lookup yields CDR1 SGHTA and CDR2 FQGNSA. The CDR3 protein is CASSLANRQFF. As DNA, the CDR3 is TGTGCCAGCAGCTTAGCGAATAGGCAGTTCTTC.

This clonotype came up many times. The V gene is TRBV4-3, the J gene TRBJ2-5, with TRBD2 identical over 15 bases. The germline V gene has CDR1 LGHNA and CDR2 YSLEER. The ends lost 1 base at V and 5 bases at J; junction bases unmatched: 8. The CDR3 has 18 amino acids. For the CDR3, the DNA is TGCGCCAGCAGCCAAGTAGTCCCCGGACTAGCGGGAGGGGAGACCCAGTACTTC. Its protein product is CASSQVVPGLAGGETQYF.

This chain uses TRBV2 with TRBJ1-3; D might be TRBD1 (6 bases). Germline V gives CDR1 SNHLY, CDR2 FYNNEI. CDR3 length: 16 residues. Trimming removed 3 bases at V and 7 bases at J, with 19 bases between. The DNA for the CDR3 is TGTGCCAGCAGTGATTTCAAGCGAAGAACAGGGAACACCATATATTTT. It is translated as CASSDFKRRTGNTIYF.

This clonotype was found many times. CDR3 bases: TGTGCCAGCAGCAAAGTGGACATTGCGAACACCGGGGAGCTGTTTTTT. Translated: CASSKVDIANTGELFF. The chain links TRBV25-1 to TRBJ2-2, with TRBD1 as a possible D gene (5 bases). Germline CDR1 reads MGHDK; CDR2 reads SYGVNS. The CDR3 runs 16 residues. With 6 bases removed from V and 0 bases from J, the gap between germline ends came to 14 bases.

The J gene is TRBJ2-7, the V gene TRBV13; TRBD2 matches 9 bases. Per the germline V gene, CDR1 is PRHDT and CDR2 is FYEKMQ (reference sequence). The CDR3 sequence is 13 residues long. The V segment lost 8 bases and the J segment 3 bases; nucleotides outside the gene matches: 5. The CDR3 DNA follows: TGTGCCAGCGGACTAGCGACCCACTACGAGCAGTACTTC. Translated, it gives CASGLATHYEQYF.

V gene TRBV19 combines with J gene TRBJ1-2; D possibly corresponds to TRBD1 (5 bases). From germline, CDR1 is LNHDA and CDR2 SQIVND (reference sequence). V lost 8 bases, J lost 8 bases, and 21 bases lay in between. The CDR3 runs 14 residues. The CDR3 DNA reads TGTGCCAGTCAAAACCCGGGGACCCCTGGGGGCTACACCTTC. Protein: CASQNPGTPGGYTF.

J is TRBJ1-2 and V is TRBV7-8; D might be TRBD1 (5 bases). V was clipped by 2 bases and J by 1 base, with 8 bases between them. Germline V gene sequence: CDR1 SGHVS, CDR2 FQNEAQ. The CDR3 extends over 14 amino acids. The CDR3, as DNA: TGTGCCAGCAGCTTAAGCAGGGATAACTATGGCTACACCTTC. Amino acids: CASSLSRDNYGYTF.

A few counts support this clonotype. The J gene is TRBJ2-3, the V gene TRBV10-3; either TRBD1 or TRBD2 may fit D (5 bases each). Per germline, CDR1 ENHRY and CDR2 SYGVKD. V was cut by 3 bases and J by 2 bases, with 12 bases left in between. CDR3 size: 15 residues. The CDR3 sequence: CAISDTRGLTDTQYF. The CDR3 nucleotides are TGTGCCATCAGTGATACCCGGGGCCTCACAGATACGCAGTATTTT.

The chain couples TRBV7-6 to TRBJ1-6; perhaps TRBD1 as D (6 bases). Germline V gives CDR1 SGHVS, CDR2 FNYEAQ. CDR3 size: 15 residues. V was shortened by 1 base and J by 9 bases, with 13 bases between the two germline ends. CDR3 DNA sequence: TGTGCCAGCAGCTTAGTTTCGCAGGGGTTTTCACCCCTCCACTTT. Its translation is CASSLVSQGFSPLHF.

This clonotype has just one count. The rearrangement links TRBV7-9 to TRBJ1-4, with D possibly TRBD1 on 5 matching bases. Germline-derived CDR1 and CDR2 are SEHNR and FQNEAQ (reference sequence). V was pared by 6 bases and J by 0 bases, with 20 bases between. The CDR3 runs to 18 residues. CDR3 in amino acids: CASRQGGFGPATNEKLFF. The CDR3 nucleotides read TGTGCCAGCAGGCAGGGCGGATTCGGCCCGGCAACTAATGAAAAACTGTTTTTT.

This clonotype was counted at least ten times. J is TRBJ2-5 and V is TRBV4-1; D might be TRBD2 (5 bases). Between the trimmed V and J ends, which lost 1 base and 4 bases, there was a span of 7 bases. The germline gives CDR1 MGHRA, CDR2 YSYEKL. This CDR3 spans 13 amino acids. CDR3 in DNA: TGCGCCAGCAGCCAAGTACGGGGAGAGACCCAGTACTTC. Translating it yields CASSQVRGETQYF.

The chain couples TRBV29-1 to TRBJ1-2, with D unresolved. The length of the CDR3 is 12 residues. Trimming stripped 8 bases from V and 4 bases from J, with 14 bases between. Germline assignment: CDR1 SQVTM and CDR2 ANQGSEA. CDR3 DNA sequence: TGCAGCCCTAAGGTAACGGGCTATGGCTACACCTTC. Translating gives CSPKVTGYGYTF.

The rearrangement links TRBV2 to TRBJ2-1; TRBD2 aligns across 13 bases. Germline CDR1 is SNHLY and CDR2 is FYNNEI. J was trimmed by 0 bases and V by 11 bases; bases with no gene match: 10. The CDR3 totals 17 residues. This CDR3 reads CAFPTSGRSNSYNEQFF. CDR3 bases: TGTGCCTTCCCGACTAGCGGGAGGTCCAACTCCTACAATGAGCAGTTCTTC.

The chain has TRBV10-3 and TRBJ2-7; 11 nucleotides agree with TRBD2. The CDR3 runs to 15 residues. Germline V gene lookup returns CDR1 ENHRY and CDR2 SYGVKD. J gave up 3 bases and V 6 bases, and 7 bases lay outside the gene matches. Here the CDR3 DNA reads TGTGCCATCAGGTCGGATAGCGGGAGGGACTACGAGCAGTACTTC. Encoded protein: CAIRSDSGRDYEQYF.

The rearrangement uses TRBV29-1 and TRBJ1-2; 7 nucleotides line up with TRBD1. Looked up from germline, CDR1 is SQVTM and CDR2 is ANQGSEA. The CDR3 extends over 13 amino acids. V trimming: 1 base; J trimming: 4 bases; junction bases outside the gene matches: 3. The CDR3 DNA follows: TGCAGCGTTGAAGCACAGGGGACCTATGGCTACACCTTC. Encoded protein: CSVEAQGTYGYTF.